Following are 19 T cell receptor beta chains from one sample sequenced in a study of T cell responses to AZD1222 COVID-19 vaccine. Produced via immunoSEQ multiplex PCR; TCRdb's table is partial and in-frame only. Among some 180,000 clones, 80% to 95% were seen once, and the ten largest hold under 1.1%. The sequencing here drew on peripheral blood, taken 28 days after the second dose of the MenACWY control vaccine. The source of these receptors is an adult who received the MenACWY meningococcal vaccine as a control.

Turning to this clone: The conserved phenylalanine or tryptophan is not found at the CDR3 terminus, so this likely reflects a read error. The DNA is left out, because the CDR3 cannot be placed on it with certainty; the CDR3 is given as TCRdb lists it. The chain uses TRBV9 and TRBJ2-7; TRBD1, the table's D call, was not compared with the DNA. The CDR3 is 10 amino acids in total, end residues counted. Germline-derived CDR1 and CDR2 are SGDLS and YYNGEE. The CDR3 reads CASSPRSPQA.

The genes are TRBV4-3 and TRBJ2-7; D may be TRBD1 or TRBD2 (5 bases each). Looked up from germline, CDR1 is LGHNA and CDR2 is YSLEER. The CDR3 contains 15 residues. Trimming pared 0 bases from V and 4 bases from J, leaving 13 bases between. CDR3 amino acids: CASSQDLRGWYEQYF. Here the CDR3 DNA reads TGCGCCAGCAGCCAAGATCTGAGGGGCTGGTACGAGCAGTACTTC.

The V call is TRBV24-1, the J call TRBJ1-5; the match to TRBD1 covers 7 bases. This CDR3 is 16 amino acids long. J lost 4 bases, V lost 4 bases, and 9 bases had no gene match. Germline V gene lookup returns CDR1 KGHDR and CDR2 SFDVKD. The CDR3 here is CATSERRGSGNQPQHF. In DNA form, the CDR3 reads TGTGCCACCAGTGAGCGCAGGGGGTCGGGGAATCAGCCCCAGCATTTT.

The chain links TRBV6-5 to TRBJ1-2; D perhaps matches TRBD1 (5 bases). CDR3 size: 11 residues. The germline CDR1 and CDR2 sequences are MNHEY and SVGAGI. V shed 7 bases and J shed 4 bases, with 7 bases lying between them. The CDR3 coding sequence is TGTGCCAGCAAAGGGGCCTATGGCTACACCTTC. This encodes CASKGAYGYTF.

The chain links TRBV11-2 to TRBJ2-7, with D unclear. The CDR3 has 15 amino acids. Trimming took 3 bases from V and 3 from J, leaving 15 bases between them. The germline V gene has CDR1 SGHAT and CDR2 FQNNGV. The CDR3, as DNA: TGTGCCAGCAGCTTCCTCTTCCGGGCCAACTACGAGCAGTACTTC. It translates to CASSFLFRANYEQYF.

This chain connects TRBV11-2 to TRBJ1-2; D may be TRBD1 (5 bases). V shed 3 bases and J shed 7 bases, with 12 bases lying between them. Germline CDR1 is SGHAT and CDR2 is FQNNGV. CDR3 length: 13 residues. In nucleotides, the CDR3 is TGTGCCAGCAGCTTTTCGGGGCAGGGTGGCTACACCTTC. Its protein product is CASSFSGQGGYTF. The full variable domain, its missing parts supplied by reference TRBV11-2 and TRBJ1-2, is EAGVAQSPRYKIIEKRQSVAFWCNPISGHATLYWYQQILGQGPKLLIQFQNNGVVDDSQLPKDRFSAERLKGVDSTLKIQPAKLEDSAVYLCASSFSGQGGYTFGSGTRLTVV.

The gene calls are TRBV3-1 (or the pseudogene TRBV3-2) and TRBJ1-2; 8 bases map to TRBD1. The CDR3 is 15 residues long. The J segment lost 4 bases and the V segment lost 2 bases, leaving 6 bases of the junction unmatched. Germline loops: CDR1 LGHDT, CDR2 YNNKEL (reference sequence). This CDR3 is CASSQLYRGTYGYTF. The CDR3 DNA reads as TGTGCCAGCAGCCAATTATACAGGGGGACCTATGGCTACACCTTC.

The chain joins TRBV25-1 to TRBJ1-1; tentative D call: TRBD1 (6 bases). This CDR3 spans 15 amino acids. Trimming stripped 8 bases from V and 2 bases from J, with 18 bases between. Looked up from germline, CDR1 is MGHDK and CDR2 is SYGVNS. In DNA form, the CDR3 reads TGTGCCAGCGGGCCTTTGGGACACCTCAACACTGAAGCTTTCTTT. Protein: CASGPLGHLNTEAFF.

This chain links TRBV4-1 with TRBJ1-3; D call uncertain. This CDR3 region has 11 residues. Trimming pared 1 base from V and 11 bases from J, leaving 6 bases between. The germline CDR1 and CDR2 sequences are MGHRA and YSYEKL. CDR3 in amino acids: CASSQGQSIYF. The DNA for the CDR3 is TGCGCCAGCAGCCAAGGACAATCCATATATTTT.

The chain combines TRBV19 with TRBJ1-1; D gene unclear. CDR3 length: 14 amino acids. The germline V and J ends were trimmed by 2 bases and 4 bases, with 11 bases remaining between them. Germline CDR1 and CDR2: LNHDA and SQIVND (reference sequence). The CDR3 loop reads CASSIFKGFTEAFF. CDR3 bases: TGTGCCAGTAGTATATTCAAGGGTTTCACTGAAGCTTTCTTT. The full variable domain, with the rest looked up from reference TRBV19 and TRBJ1-1, is DGGITQSPKYLFRKEGQNVTLSCEQNLNHDAMYWYRQDPGQGLRLIYYSQIVNDFQKGDIAEGYSVSREKKESFPLTVTSAQKNPTAFYLCASSIFKGFTEAFFGQGTRLTVV.

The chain couples TRBV29-1 to TRBJ1-1, with a weak D call TRBD1 (5 bases). The V gene's germline CDR1 is SQVTM and CDR2 ANQGSEA. The length of the CDR3 is 13 residues. Deletions cut 5 bases from V and 1 base from J, with 11 bases between. CDR3 in DNA: TGCAGCGTTTGCAGGGCTCCGAACACTGAAGCTTTCTTT. Its translation is CSVCRAPNTEAFF.

J is TRBJ1-2 and V is TRBV30, with D unresolved. V was cut by 2 bases and J by 7 bases, with 11 bases left in between. The CDR3 runs to 12 residues. The germline V gene encodes CDR1 GTSNPN and CDR2 SVGIG (reference sequence). In nucleotides, the CDR3 is TGTGCCTGGAGTCGGTATGAGTCTGGCTACACCTTC. Amino acids: CAWSRYESGYTF.

The genes are TRBV2 and TRBJ2-3; D uncertain. The germline V gene has CDR1 SNHLY and CDR2 FYNNEI. Trimming stripped 7 bases from V and 4 bases from J, with 9 bases between. This CDR3 is built from 12 residues. The chain's CDR3 is CASTVLPDTQYF. As DNA, the CDR3 is TGTGCCAGCACAGTCTTACCAGATACGCAGTATTTT.

The chain employs TRBV6-2 or TRBV6-3 and TRBJ2-5; weak D call: TRBD2 (5 bases). The ends were cut back, 2 bases at V and 7 bases at J, with 17 bases in the middle. The germline V gene encodes CDR1 MNHEY and CDR2 SVGEGT. CDR3 length: 15 amino acids. The CDR3 nucleotides read TGTGCCAGCAGTTACACGTCTAGCCGCCTGGGGACCCAGTACTTC. Its protein product is CASSYTSSRLGTQYF.

V gene TRBV6-5 combines with J gene TRBJ2-3, with 9 bases lining up with TRBD1. The V gene end was trimmed by 6 bases and the J gene end by 5 bases; junction bases not matched to a gene: 6. Germline-derived CDR1 and CDR2 are MNHEY and SVGAGI. There are 14 residues in the CDR3. In DNA, the CDR3 is TGTGCCAGCAGGGAGACAGGGGGAAGAGATACGCAGTATTTT. Amino acids: CASRETGGRDTQYF.

V is TRBV29-1 and J is TRBJ2-7; D is unresolved. CDR3 length equals 14 residues. Trimming left V 5 bases short and J 0 bases short, with 14 bases between. Germline V CDR1 and CDR2: SQVTM, ANQGSEA. The CDR3 sequence: CSVSTAVLSYEQYF. As DNA, the CDR3 is TGCAGCGTTTCAACGGCGGTCCTCTCCTACGAGCAGTACTTC.

The chain recombines TRBV29-1 with TRBJ1-2; D is ambiguous. The CDR3 extends over 14 amino acids. The germline V gene has CDR1 SQVTM and CDR2 ANQGSEA. Trimming took off 1 base at V and 4 bases at J, with 13 bases between the two ends. The CDR3 coding sequence is TGCAGCGTTGAAGTAGGCGACTTACCCTATGGCTACACCTTC. This translates into CSVEVGDLPYGYTF.

This chain uses TRBV18 with TRBJ2-5; TRBD1 is a possible D gene (5 bases). The V gene's germline CDR1 is KGHSH and CDR2 LQKENI. With 3 bases removed from V and 2 bases from J, the gap between germline ends came to 16 bases. The CDR3 totals 16 residues. Here the CDR3 DNA reads TGTGCCAGCTCACCTACTGGCAGGGCAGGTCAAGAGACCCAGTACTTC. Protein sequence: CASSPTGRAGQETQYF.

The chain links TRBV7-8 to TRBJ1-2; D possibly corresponds to TRBD1 (5 bases). The CDR3 spans 15 residues. Germline V gene lookup returns CDR1 SGHVS and CDR2 FQNEAQ. The V end was cut by 5 bases, the J end by 3 bases, with 16 bases between. The CDR3 region is CASSPRVGGDYGYTF. CDR3 DNA sequence: TGTGCCAGCAGCCCCCGCGTGGGGGGTGACTATGGCTACACCTTC.